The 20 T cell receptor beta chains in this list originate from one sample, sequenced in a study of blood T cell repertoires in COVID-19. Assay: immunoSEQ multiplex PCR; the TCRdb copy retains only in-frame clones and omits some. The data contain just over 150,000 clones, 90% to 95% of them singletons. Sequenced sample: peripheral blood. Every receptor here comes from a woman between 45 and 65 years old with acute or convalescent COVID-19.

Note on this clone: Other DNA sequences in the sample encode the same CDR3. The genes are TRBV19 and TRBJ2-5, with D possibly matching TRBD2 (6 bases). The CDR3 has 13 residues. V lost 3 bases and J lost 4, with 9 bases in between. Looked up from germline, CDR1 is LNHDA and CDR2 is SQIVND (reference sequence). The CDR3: CASSIYGRETQYF. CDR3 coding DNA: TGTGCCAGTAGTATCTACGGGAGAGAGACCCAGTACTTC.

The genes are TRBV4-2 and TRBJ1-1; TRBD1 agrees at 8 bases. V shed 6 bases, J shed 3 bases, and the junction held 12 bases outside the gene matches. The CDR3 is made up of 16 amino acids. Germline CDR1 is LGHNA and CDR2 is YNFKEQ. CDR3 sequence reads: CASRGATGAEHTEAFF. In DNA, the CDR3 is TGTGCCAGCAGGGGGGCGACAGGGGCCGAGCACACTGAAGCTTTCTTT.

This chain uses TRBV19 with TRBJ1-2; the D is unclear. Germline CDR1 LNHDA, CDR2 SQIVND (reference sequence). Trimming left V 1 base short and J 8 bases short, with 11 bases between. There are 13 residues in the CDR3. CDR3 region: CASSIASLGGYTF. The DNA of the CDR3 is TGTGCCAGTAGTATAGCTTCCCTAGGAGGCTACACCTTC. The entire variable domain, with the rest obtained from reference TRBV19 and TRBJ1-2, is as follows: DGGITQSPKYLFRKEGQNVTLSCEQNLNHDAMYWYRQDPGQGLRLIYYSQIVNDFQKGDIAEGYSVSREKKESFPLTVTSAQKNPTAFYLCASSIASLGGYTFGSGTRLTVV.

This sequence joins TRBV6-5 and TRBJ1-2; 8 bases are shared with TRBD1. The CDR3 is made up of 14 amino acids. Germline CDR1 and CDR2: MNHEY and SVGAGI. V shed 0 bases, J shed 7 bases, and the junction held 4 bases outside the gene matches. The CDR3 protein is CASSYSSTGAGYTF. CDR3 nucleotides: TGTGCCAGCAGTTACTCTTCGACAGGGGCTGGCTACACCTTC.

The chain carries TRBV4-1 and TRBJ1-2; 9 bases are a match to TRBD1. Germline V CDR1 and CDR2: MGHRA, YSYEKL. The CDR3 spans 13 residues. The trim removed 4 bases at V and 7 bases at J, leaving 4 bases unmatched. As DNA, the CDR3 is TGCGCCAGCAGCCCCCCGGGACAGGGTGGCTACACCTTC. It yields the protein CASSPPGQGGYTF.

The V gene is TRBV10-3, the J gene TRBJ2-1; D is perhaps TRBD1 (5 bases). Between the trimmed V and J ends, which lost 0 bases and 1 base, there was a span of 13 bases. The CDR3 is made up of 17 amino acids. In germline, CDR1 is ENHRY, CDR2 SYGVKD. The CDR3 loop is CAISESAGKGSYNEQFF. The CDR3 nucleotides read TGTGCCATCAGTGAGTCGGCTGGAAAGGGGTCCTACAATGAGCAGTTCTTC.

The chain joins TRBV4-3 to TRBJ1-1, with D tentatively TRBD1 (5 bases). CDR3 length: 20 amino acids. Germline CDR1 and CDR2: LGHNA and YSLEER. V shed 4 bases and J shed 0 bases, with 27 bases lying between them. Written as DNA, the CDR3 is TGCGCCAGCAGCCTCAACCCCCCGGGGGGGAGGCGAGAAATGAACACTGAAGCTTTCTTT. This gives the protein CASSLNPPGGRREMNTEAFF.

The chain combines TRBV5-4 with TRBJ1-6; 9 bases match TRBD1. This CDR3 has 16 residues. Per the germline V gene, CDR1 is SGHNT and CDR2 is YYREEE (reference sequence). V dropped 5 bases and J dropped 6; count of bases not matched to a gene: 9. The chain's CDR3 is CASSRMTDRGNSPLHF. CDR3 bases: TGTGCCAGCAGTCGGATGACGGACAGGGGTAATTCACCCCTCCACTTT.

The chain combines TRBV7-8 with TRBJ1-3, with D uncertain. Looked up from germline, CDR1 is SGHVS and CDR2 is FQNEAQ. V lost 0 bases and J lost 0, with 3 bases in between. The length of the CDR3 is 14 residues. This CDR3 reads CASSLARSGNTIYF. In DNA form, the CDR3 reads TGTGCCAGCAGCTTAGCGCGCTCTGGAAACACCATATATTTT.

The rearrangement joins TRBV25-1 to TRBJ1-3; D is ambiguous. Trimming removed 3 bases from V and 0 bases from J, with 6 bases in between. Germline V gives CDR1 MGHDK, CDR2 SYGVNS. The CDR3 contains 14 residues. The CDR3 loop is CASSDRGSGNTIYF. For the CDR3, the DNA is TGTGCCAGCAGTGATAGAGGCTCTGGAAACACCATATATTTT.

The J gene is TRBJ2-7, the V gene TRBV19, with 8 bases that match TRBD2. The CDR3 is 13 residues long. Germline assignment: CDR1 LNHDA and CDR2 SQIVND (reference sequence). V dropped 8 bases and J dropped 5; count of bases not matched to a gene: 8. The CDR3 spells CASSPGLENEQYF. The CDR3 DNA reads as TGTGCCAGTTCTCCGGGACTAGAGAACGAGCAGTACTTC.

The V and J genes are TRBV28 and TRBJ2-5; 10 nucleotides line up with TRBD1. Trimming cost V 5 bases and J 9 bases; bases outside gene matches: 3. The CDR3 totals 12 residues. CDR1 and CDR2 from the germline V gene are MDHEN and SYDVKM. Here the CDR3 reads CASSKGTGAQYF. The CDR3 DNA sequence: TGTGCCAGCAGTAAAGGGACAGGGGCCCAGTACTTC.

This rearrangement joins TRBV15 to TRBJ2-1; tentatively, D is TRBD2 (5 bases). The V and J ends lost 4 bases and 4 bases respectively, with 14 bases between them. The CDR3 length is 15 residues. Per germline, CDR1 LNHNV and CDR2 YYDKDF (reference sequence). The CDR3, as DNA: TGTGCCACCAGCAATTCGGGATACATATACAATGAGCAGTTCTTC. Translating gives CATSNSGYIYNEQFF.

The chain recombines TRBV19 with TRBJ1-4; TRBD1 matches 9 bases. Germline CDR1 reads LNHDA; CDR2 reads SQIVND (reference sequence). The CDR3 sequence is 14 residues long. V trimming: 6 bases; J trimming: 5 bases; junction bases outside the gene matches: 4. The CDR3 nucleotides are TGTGCCAGTAGCCGGGACAGGGAAAATGAAAAACTGTTTTTT. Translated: CASSRDRENEKLFF.

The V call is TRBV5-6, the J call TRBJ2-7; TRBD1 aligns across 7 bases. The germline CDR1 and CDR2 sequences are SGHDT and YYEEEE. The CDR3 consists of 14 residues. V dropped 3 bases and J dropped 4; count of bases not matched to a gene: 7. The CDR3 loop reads CASSSTRGQYEQYF. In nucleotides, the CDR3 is TGTGCCAGCAGCTCAACCAGGGGACAGTACGAGCAGTACTTC.

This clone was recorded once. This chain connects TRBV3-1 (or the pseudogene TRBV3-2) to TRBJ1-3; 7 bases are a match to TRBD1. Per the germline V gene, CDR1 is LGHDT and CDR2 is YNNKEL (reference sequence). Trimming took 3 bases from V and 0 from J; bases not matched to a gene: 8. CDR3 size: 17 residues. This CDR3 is CASSHAYWDSSGNTIYF. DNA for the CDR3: TGTGCCAGCAGCCACGCGTATTGGGACAGCTCTGGAAACACCATATATTTT.

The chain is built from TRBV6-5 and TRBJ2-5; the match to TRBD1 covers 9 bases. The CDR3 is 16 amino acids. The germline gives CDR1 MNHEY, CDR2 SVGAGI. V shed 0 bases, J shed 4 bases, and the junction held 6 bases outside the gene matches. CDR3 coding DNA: TGTGCCAGCAGTTACTCGCGGACAGGGGTGAGAGAGACCCAGTACTTC. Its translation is CASSYSRTGVRETQYF.

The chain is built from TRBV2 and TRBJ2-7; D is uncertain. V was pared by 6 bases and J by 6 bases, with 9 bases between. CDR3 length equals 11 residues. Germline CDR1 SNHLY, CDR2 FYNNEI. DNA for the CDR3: TGTGCCAGCAGAGATCCGGGCGAGCAGTACTTC. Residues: CASRDPGEQYF. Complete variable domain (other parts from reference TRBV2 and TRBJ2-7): EPEVTQTPSHQVTQMGQEVILRCVPISNHLYFYWYRQILGQKVEFLVSFYNNEISEKSEIFDDQFSVERPDGSNFTLKIRSTKLEDSAMYFCASRDPGEQYFGPGTRLTVT.

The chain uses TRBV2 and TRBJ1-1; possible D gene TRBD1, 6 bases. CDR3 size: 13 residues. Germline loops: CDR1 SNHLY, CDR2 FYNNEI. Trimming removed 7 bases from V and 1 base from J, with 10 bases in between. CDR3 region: CASIRTANTEAFF. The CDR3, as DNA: TGTGCCAGCATTAGGACAGCGAACACTGAAGCTTTCTTT.

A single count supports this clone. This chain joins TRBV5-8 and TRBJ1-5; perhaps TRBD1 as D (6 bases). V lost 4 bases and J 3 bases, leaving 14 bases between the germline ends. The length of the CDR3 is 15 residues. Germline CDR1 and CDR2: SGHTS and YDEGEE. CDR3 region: CASSMSWTANQPQHF. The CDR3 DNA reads TGTGCCAGCAGCATGTCTTGGACAGCCAATCAGCCCCAGCATTTT.